The rows below give T cell receptor beta chains drawn from one sample of a study of OX40 agonist ivuxolimab in advanced cancers. Profiled with immunoSEQ multiplex PCR; TCRdb holds only in-frame clones, not every one. There are 58,000 or so clones in the sample; roughly nine tenths occur only once, and approximately 12% lies in the top ten. This sample comprised CD4+ or CD8+ T cells sorted from blood, obtained in a trial of the OX40 agonist ivuxolimab. The receptors originated from an adult with an advanced solid tumor such as melanoma, head and neck, liver or kidney cancer. Each CDR3 is given with its conserved first and last residue. The D gene is left open where the match is weak. Some rows mark clone size as missing; the rest say once, few, many or name a class of expanded clone.

D	J	size	V	CDR3	DNA
NA	TRBJ2-1	NA	TRBV6-5	CASSFLGEVDEQFF	TGTGCCAGCAGTTTTCTGGGGGAGGTTGATGAGCAGTTCTTC
TRBD2	TRBJ2-1	NA	TRBV5-4	CASSRVGASGGANEQFF	TGTGCCAGCAGCCGGGTCGGGGCTAGCGGGGGGGCCAATGAGCAGTTCTTC
NA	TRBJ2-7	NA	TRBV27	CASSLSGLPYEQYF	TGTGCCAGCAGTTTATCTGGTTTGCCCTACGAGCAGTACTTC
NA	TRBJ2-1	NA	TRBV27	CASSLTGNEQFF	TGTGCCAGCAGTTTAACTGGGAATGAGCAGTTCTTC
NA	TRBJ2-3	NA	TRBV30	CAWSEALSTDTQYF	TGTGCCTGGAGTGAAGCCCTCTCCACAGATACGCAGTATTTT
NA	TRBJ2-2	NA	TRBV7-9	CASSPPPQANTGELFF	TGTGCCAGCAGCCCCCCCCCACAGGCGAACACCGGGGAGCTGTTTTTT
NA	TRBJ2-3	NA	TRBV5-8	CASSLAETPDTQYF	TGTGCCAGCAGCTTGGCGGAAACACCAGATACGCAGTATTTT
TRBD1	TRBJ2-5	NA	TRBV4-1	CASSHPTGVGETQYF	TGCGCCAGCAGCCACCCGACAGGGGTTGGGGAGACCCAGTACTTC
NA	TRBJ1-1	NA	TRBV5-8	CASSLWEMNTEAFF	TGTGCCAGCAGCTTGTGGGAAATGAACACTGAAGCTTTCTTT
NA	TRBJ2-1	NA	TRBV7-9	CASKGGGASYNEQFF	TGTGCCAGCAAAGGAGGGGGGGCCTCCTACAATGAGCAGTTCTTC
TRBD2	TRBJ2-1	NA	TRBV5-1	CASSFLAGVREQFF	TGCGCCAGCAGCTTTTTAGCGGGAGTAAGGGAGCAGTTCTTC
TRBD2	TRBJ2-1	NA	TRBV5-4	CASRILAGRYNEQFF	TGTGCCAGCAGAATACTAGCGGGGAGGTACAATGAGCAGTTCTTC
NA	TRBJ2-3	NA	TRBV30	CAWTSVVGWTDTQYF	TGTGCCTGGACCAGCGTGGTGGGGTGGACAGATACGCAGTATTTT
NA	TRBJ2-7	few	TRBV28	CASSLLGGGYEQYF	TGTGCCAGCAGTTTATTGGGAGGTGGCTACGAGCAGTACTTC
TRBD2	TRBJ2-7	NA	TRBV4-1	CASSFRAGGFEQYF	TGCGCCAGCAGCTTTCGAGCGGGGGGGTTCGAGCAGTACTTC
NA	TRBJ1-4	NA	TRBV27	CASTSGGGRAEKLFF	TGTGCCAGCACCTCCGGGGGCGGGAGGGCTGAAAAACTGTTTTTT
NA	TRBJ1-5	NA	TRBV6-1	CASSESPYRVVGSNQPQHF	TGTGCCAGCAGTGAATCCCCTTACAGGGTAGTCGGCAGCAATCAGCCCCAGCATTTT
NA	TRBJ2-7	NA	TRBV5-4	CASSLNRWGTYEQYF	TGTGCCAGCAGCTTGAACCGGTGGGGAACCTACGAGCAGTACTTC
NA	TRBJ1-2	NA	TRBV7-3	CASSNRDISSYTF	TGTGCCAGCAGCAACCGGGACATCAGTAGCTACACCTTC